In its sample, the clone carrying this TCR beta chain ranks as medium-sized. This sample is part of a study of Graves' ophthalmopathy and Graves' hyperthyroidism. About the research overall: Specimen type is peripheral blood, obtained at initial diagnosis before any treatment.

Stable hyperthyroidism referred to disease that showed no ophthalmopathy within 18 months of follow-up. PBMCs originated in 10 ml of fresh peripheral blood. Amplification targeted the TCR beta CDR3 regions, with RNA transcripts as the source material. In the first round, RT-PCR was carried out with HTBI primers, and a multiplex PCR formed the second round. MiXCR was run by TCRdb on the multiplex PCR reads, yielding one entry per CDR3 protein. The table has about 15,000 distinct CDR3 sequences, 46% seen once; the top ten hold about 25%. Germline lookup yields CDR1 SGHTA and CDR2 FQGNSA. V lost 3 bases to trimming and J lost 7 bases, with 13 bases between them. This CDR3 region has 15 residues.

This TCR was recovered from a woman aged 40 to 49 with stable Graves' hyperthyroidism. Material: peripheral blood. The chain combines TRBV7-2 with TRBJ1-6; a possible D gene is TRBD1 (6 bases). CDR3 sequence (DNA): TGTGCCAGCAGCTTCGTACAGGGAGGAAATTCACCCCTCCACTTT. Its translation is CASSFVQGGNSPLHF.